The 13 T cell receptor beta chains below come from one sample, sequenced in a study of blood T cells in healthy people across ages. Then a second PCR, running roughly 6 to 11 cycles, was carried out with a sample-barcoded 5' primer and a J-beta primer mix. TCRdb fed the 5' RACE reads into MiXCR, producing one record per CDR3 protein. The repertoire includes approximately 1.5 million distinct CDR3 sequences, roughly 32% of them detected once, and approximately 10% sits in the top ten. The sequencing input was blood. These TCRs come from a woman younger than 45 in good health.

Regarding this clonotype: A much larger clone sits a single nucleotide away, making a read error possible. V usage is TRBV18 and J usage is TRBJ2-7, with TRBD2 identical over 8 bases. CDR1 and CDR2 (germline): KGHSH, LQKENI. The CDR3 has 15 amino acids. This CDR3 reads CANSLGAGATYEQYF. CDR3 coding DNA: TGTGCCAACTCACTCGGAGCGGGGGCTACCTACGAGCAGTACTTC.

The chain links TRBV20-1 to TRBJ2-5; D is undetermined. With 6 bases removed from V and 9 bases from J, the gap between germline ends came to 11 bases. The germline gives CDR1 DFQATT, CDR2 SNEGSKA (reference sequence). CDR3 length: 10 amino acids. As DNA, the CDR3 is TGCAGTGCACCGTTGGCAGCCCAGTACTTC. It encodes CSAPLAAQYF.

This clonotype was seen only a few times. A much bigger clone sits one base away, suggesting this may be a read error. This chain connects TRBV3-1 to TRBJ2-6; D gene ambiguous. Germline V gene data show CDR1 as LGHDT and CDR2 as YNNKEL (reference sequence). The CDR3 totals 15 residues. The chain's CDR3 is CASSQVPGRANVRTF. The CDR3, as DNA: TGTGCCAGCAGCCAAGTCCCGGGCCGGGCCAACGTCCGGACTTTC.

This clonotype was detected only a few times. The CDR3 sequence: CSASLGQGRETQYF. In DNA, the CDR3 is TGCAGTGCTAGTCTGGGACAGGGCCGTGAGACCCAGTACTTC. This sequence joins TRBV20-1 and TRBJ2-5; 9 positions match TRBD1. The germline gives CDR1 DFQATT, CDR2 SNEGSKA (reference sequence). Trimming took 3 bases from V and 5 from J; bases not matched to a gene: 7. This CDR3 is 14 amino acids long.

This chain joins TRBV9 and TRBJ2-3; 7 nucleotides match TRBD2. V gave up 7 bases and J gave up 0 bases; unmatched junction bases: 5. CDR3 length: 14 amino acids. The germline CDR1 and CDR2 sequences are SGDLS and YYNGEE. The CDR3: CASPRGDSTDTQYF. The CDR3 DNA reads TGTGCCAGCCCACGGGGGGACAGCACAGATACGCAGTATTTT.

The J gene is TRBJ2-3, the V gene TRBV7-3; 9 positions agree with TRBD2. The CDR3 length is 16 residues. The germline gives CDR1 SGHTA, CDR2 FQGTGA. The J segment lost 1 base and the V segment lost 5 bases, leaving 7 bases of the junction unmatched. The CDR3 protein is CASSPRPSGGTDTQYF. The CDR3 DNA sequence: TGTGCCAGCAGCCCCCGGCCTAGCGGGGGCACAGATACGCAGTATTTT.

This clonotype was observed many times. This rearrangement joins TRBV6-6 to TRBJ2-7; D not certain. The germline CDR1 and CDR2 sequences are MNHNY and SVGAGI (reference sequence). The CDR3 is made up of 15 amino acids. Trimming cost V 0 bases and J 0 bases, with 9 bases left between them. The CDR3 sequence: CASSYSTGRSYEQYF. In nucleotides, the CDR3 is TGTGCCAGCAGTTACTCGACTGGACGCTCCTACGAGCAGTACTTC.

Details on this clonotype: This may be a read error: a much more frequent sequence differs by one nucleotide. V and J are TRBV5-1 and TRBJ2-1; no reliable D call. V was shortened by 2 bases and J by 8 bases, with 8 bases between the two germline ends. This CDR3 comprises 12 residues. Germline lookup yields CDR1 SGHRS and CDR2 YFSETQ. This CDR3 reads CASSFRADEQFF. CDR3 in DNA: TGCGCCAGCAGCTTCCGGGCCGATGAGCAGTTCTTC. The full variable domain, in which reference TRBV5-1 and TRBJ2-1 provide the parts outside the CDR3, is KAGVTQTPRYLIKTRGQQVTLSCSPISGHRSVSWYQQTPGQGLQFLFEYFSETQRNKGNFPGRFSGRQFSNSRSEMNVSTLELGDSALYLCASSFRADEQFFGPGTRLTVL.

The V gene is TRBV5-1, the J gene TRBJ2-7, with 13 bases matching TRBD2. The length of the CDR3 is 17 residues. V lost 0 bases and J lost 5; bases outside the gene matches: 8. Germline V gene sequence: CDR1 SGHRS, CDR2 YFSETQ. The CDR3 sequence: CASSLDGLAGEHDEQYF. The CDR3 nucleotides are TGCGCCAGCAGCTTGGACGGACTAGCGGGAGAACACGACGAGCAGTACTTC.

The chain combines TRBV12-3 or TRBV12-4 with TRBJ2-7; 10 nucleotides agree with TRBD1. The CDR3 is 16 amino acids. The J segment lost 2 bases and the V segment lost 5 bases, leaving 9 bases of the junction unmatched. CDR3 protein: CASSHDRGPFAYEQYF. CDR3 DNA sequence: TGTGCCAGCAGTCATGACAGGGGGCCCTTCGCCTACGAGCAGTACTTC.

This chain connects TRBV5-1 to TRBJ2-1, with D maybe TRBD2 (5 bases). This CDR3 region has 16 residues. Deletions cut 0 bases from V and 6 bases from J, with 16 bases between. From germline, CDR1 is SGHRS and CDR2 YFSETQ. The CDR3 loop is CASSLADYSRANEQFF. CDR3 nucleotide sequence: TGCGCCAGCAGCTTGGCTGATTATTCGAGGGCCAATGAGCAGTTCTTC.

In this sample, this clonotype turned up many times. The chain employs TRBV10-3 and TRBJ2-3; no clear D gene. Germline V gives CDR1 ENHRY, CDR2 SYGVKD. CDR3 length: 14 residues. Trimming pared 4 bases from V and 9 bases from J, leaving 17 bases between. DNA for the CDR3: TGTGCCATCAGTGCCGGACGGACGGTGGTAACGCAGTATTTT. This gives the protein CAISAGRTVVTQYF.

This clonotype was seen repeatedly, ten times or more. The chain links TRBV10-3 to TRBJ2-3, with 8 bases identical to TRBD1. The CDR3 totals 15 residues. The germline V gene has CDR1 ENHRY and CDR2 SYGVKD. V lost 5 bases and J lost 4; bases outside the gene matches: 8. The CDR3: CAISPTGVESDTQYF. CDR3 bases: TGTGCCATCAGTCCGACAGGGGTTGAATCAGATACGCAGTATTTT.